This T cell receptor (beta chain) was retrieved from a study of blood T cell repertoires in COVID-19. TCRdb's copy holds only in-frame clones and misses some; the assay was immunoSEQ multiplex PCR. The repertoire has about 69,000 clones, more than 75% of them found once; the top ten carry 27%. The sequence derives from a human donor in a cohort sampled during active COVID-19. The sample was peripheral blood.

The CDR3: CASSAPGRGNQPQHF. The CDR3 DNA reads TGTGCCAGCAGTGCCCCGGGTCGGGGCAATCAGCCCCAGCATTTT. This chain joins TRBV6-1 and TRBJ1-5, with D hard to call. This CDR3 is 15 amino acids long. Germline lookup yields CDR1 MNHNS and CDR2 SASEGT. V was clipped by 4 bases and J by 2 bases, with 12 bases between them.